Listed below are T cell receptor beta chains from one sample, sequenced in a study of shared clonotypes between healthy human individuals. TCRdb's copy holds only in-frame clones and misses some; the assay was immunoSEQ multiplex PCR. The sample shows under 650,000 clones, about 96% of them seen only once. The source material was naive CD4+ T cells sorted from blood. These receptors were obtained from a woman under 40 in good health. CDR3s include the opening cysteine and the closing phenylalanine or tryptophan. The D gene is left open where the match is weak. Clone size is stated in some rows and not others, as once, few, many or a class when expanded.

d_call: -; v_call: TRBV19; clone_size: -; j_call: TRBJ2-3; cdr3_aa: CASSIKKGTDTQYF
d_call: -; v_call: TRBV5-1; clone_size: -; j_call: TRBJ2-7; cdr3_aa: CASSQEGLFYEQYF
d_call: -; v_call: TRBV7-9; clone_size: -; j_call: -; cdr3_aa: CASSPRDLPRGEQYF
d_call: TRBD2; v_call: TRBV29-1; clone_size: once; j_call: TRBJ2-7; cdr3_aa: CSVQREPSYEQYF
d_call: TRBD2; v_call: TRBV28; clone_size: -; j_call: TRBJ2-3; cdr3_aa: CASSFKGTREGTQYF
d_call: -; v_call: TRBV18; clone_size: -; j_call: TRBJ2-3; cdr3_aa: CASSKTGVSTDTQYF
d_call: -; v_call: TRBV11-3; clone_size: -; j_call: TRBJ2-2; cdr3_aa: CASSLDPDGRLGELFF
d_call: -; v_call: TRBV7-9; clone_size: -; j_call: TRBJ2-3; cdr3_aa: CASSLRDSLGTDTQYF
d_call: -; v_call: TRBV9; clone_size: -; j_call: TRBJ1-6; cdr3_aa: CASSPTTPNNSPLHF
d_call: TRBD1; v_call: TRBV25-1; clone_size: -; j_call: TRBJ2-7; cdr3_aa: CASRGTGTGKVAQYF
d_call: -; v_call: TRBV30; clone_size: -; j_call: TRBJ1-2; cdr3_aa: CAWSTGTAGGYTF
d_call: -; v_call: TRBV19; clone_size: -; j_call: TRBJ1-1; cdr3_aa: CASSIGGGGNTEAFF
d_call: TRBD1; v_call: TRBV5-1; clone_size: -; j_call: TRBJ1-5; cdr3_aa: CASSGALTGGGWSNQPQHF
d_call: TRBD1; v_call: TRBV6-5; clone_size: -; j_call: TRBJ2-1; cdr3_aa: CASSTTPRQGEFF
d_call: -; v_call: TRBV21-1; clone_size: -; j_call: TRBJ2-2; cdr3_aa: CASHRGRVNTGELFF
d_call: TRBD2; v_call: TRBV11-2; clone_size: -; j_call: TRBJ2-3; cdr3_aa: CASSWTSGSRGTDTQYF
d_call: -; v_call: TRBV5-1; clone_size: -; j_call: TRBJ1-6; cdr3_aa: CASSLGEGYSPLHF
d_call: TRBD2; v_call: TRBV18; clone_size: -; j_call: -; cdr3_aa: CASSPGTSNEQYF
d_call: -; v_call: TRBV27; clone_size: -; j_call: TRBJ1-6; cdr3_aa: CASSPVTSQGVSYNSPLHF
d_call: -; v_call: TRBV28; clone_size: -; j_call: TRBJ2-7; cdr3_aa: CASRVRNEQYF
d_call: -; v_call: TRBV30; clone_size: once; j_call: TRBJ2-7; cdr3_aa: CACGDASSYEQYF
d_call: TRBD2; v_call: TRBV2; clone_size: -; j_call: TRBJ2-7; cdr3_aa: CASSEGSSGNEQYF
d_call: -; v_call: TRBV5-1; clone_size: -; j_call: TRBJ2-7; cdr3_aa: CASSLGRQAYEQYF